Sequencing of this T cell receptor (beta chain) was carried out in a study of blood T cell repertoires in COVID-19 (dated by TCRdb to about 2020). General notes on the study: Collaborator samples came from the United States, Italy and Spain and covered acute and convalescent phases of COVID-19. The material from the prospective study consisted of cDNA or gDNA derived from T cells, B-cell-depleted T cells, or PBMCs. Subjects who had been exposed to COVID-19, were actively infected with it, or had recovered from it provided the deeply sampled blood TCRbeta repertoires that made up the dataset. The repertoires were made available in a free public database intended to serve as a resource for research on the immune response to SARS-CoV-2. Samples were obtained from the ongoing ImmuneRACE study (first 160 participants) and from 950 to 1,500 subjects provided by 6 global collaborators. Sample metadata almost always included a de-identified subject ID, COVID-19 status, age in years and sex. Where HLA class I and class II types were available, the types were taken from metadata supplied by the sample provider, not from assay-based typing.

Counted from cysteine to phenylalanine, this CDR3 has 19 amino acids. The only DNA kept is the CDR3, 57 bases in frame from the first base. Trimming accounts for 2 bases at V and 0 bases at J, while the number of junction bases matched to no gene is 10. In the germline V gene, CDR1 corresponds to SGHRS and CDR2 to YFSETQ. The immunoSEQ Assay, a bias-controlled multiplex PCR, was used to amplify TCRbeta CDR3 regions from genomic DNA. Concerning the study's data processing: The number of nucleated cells in each sample was estimated from the amplification of reference gene primers within the assay. To quantify the absolute abundance of each unique TCRbeta CDR3 rearrangement, sequence reads were collapsed and filtered. For each sample, productive Simpson clonality was calculated as the square root of Simpson's diversity index over productive rearrangements. Entries here come from immuneACCESS through TCRdb and include only in-frame sequences with V and J called. Some clones fail to appear in such tables; in the studies checked, an unresolved V gene covers under half of the shortfall, and the cause of the remainder is unknown. The D gene and trimming were derived from the DNA, and the V and J assignments and clone size from that table. This sample is represented by about 300,000 clones; approximately 85% of them were singletons. Of the sample, about 1.7% is held by the ten largest clones.

Results and caveats for the whole study, not just this receptor: How much clinical and demographic metadata was included differed by source and by participant, and the metadata was provided uncurated.

As regards this clone: Its specific antigen is unknown. No much larger clone exists at a distance of one base, and base qualities are not known.

The collaborating institutions used their own protocols to collect whole blood in K2EDTA tubes. For TCRbeta analysis, collaborators shipped samples in one of three forms: frozen whole blood, isolated PBMCs, or DNA extracted from either of those sample types. Sequenced material: peripheral blood. The receptor's source is a woman aged 45-65 years with acute or convalescent COVID-19. The chain joins TRBV5-1 to TRBJ2-3, and TRBD2 aligns with 12 junction nucleotides. The DNA reads TGCGCCAGCAGCTTCCCGTCCCGGACTAGCGGGGCTAGCACAGATACGCAGTATTTT. Its product reads: CASSFPSRTSGASTDTQYF.